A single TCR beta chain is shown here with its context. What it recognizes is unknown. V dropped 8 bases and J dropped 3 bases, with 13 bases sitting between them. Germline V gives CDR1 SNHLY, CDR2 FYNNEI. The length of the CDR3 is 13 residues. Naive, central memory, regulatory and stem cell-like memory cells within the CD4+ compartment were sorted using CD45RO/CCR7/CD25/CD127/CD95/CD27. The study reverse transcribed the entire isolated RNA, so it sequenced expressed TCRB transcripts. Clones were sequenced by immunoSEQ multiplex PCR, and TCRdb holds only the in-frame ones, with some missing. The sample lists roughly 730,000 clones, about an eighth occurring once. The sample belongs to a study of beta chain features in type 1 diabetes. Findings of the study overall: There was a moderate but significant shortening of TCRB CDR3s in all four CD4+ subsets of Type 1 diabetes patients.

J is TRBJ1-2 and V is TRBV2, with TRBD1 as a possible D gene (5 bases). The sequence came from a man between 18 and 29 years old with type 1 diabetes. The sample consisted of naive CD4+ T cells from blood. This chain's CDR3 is CASHLRGDYGYTF. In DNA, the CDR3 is TGTGCCAGCCATTTGCGGGGGGACTATGGCTACACCTTC. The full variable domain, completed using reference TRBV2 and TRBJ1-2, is EPEVTQTPSHQVTQMGQEVILRCVPISNHLYFYWYRQILGQKVEFLVSFYNNEISEKSEIFDDQFSVERPDGSNFTLKIRSTKLEDSAMYFCASHLRGDYGYTFGSGTRLTVV.